Below, 19 T cell receptor beta chains from the same sample are listed, as sequenced in a study of blood T cell repertoires in COVID-19. Repertoires were generated with immunoSEQ multiplex PCR, while TCRdb's copy carries only in-frame clones and drops some. The sample consists of fewer than 350,000 clones, roughly nine tenths of them appearing once. Sequenced: PBMCs or T cells enriched from blood (not recorded which). The source of these receptors is a man in his 60s who had recovered from COVID-19.

The V and J genes are TRBV27 and TRBJ1-1; D is uncertain. V lost 5 bases, J lost 5 bases, and 9 bases lay in between. Germline CDR1 is MNHEY and CDR2 is SMNVEV (reference sequence). This CDR3 contains 12 residues. CDR3 coding DNA: TGTGCCAGCAGTCCCCGCGGAACTGAAGCTTTCTTT. The encoded protein is CASSPRGTEAFF.

The J gene is TRBJ2-1, the V gene TRBV11-2; perhaps TRBD2 as D (6 bases). This CDR3 has 18 residues. From germline, CDR1 is SGHAT and CDR2 FQNNGV. V was clipped by 1 base and J by 4 bases, with 20 bases between them. CDR3 protein: CASSLVLDYSGVYNEQFF. For the CDR3, the DNA is TGTGCCAGCAGCTTAGTTCTGGACTACAGCGGAGTGTACAATGAGCAGTTCTTC.

The chain has TRBV11-1 and TRBJ2-2, with a possible D match to TRBD1 (6 bases). The CDR3 loop spans 16 amino acids. Germline loops: CDR1 SGHAT, CDR2 FQDESV (reference sequence). V was cut by 5 bases and J by 0 bases, with 13 bases left in between. In nucleotides, the CDR3 is TGTGCCAGCAGCGGTTACGGACAGCCGAACACCGGGGAGCTGTTTTTT. Protein sequence: CASSGYGQPNTGELFF.

The CDR3 protein is CASGAAANYGYTF. The CDR3 DNA reads TGTGCCAGCGGGGCAGCTGCTAACTATGGCTACACCTTC. The genes are TRBV13 and TRBJ1-2, with D perhaps TRBD1 (5 bases). The germline V gene has CDR1 PRHDT and CDR2 FYEKMQ (reference sequence). V gave up 8 bases and J gave up 0 bases, with 10 bases separating them. The CDR3 extends over 13 amino acids.

This clone was detected once. The rearrangement uses TRBV30 and TRBJ1-1; maybe TRBD1 (5 bases). Germline values: CDR1 GTSNPN, CDR2 SVGIG (reference sequence). This CDR3 spans 13 amino acids. Trimming took 5 bases from V and 1 from J, leaving 11 bases between them. In DNA form, the CDR3 reads TGTGCCTGGGTGGGGCTGGGGAACACTGAAGCTTTCTTT. This codes for CAWVGLGNTEAFF.

The gene calls are TRBV7-3 and TRBJ2-2, with D perhaps TRBD1 (6 bases). Trimming stripped 5 bases from V and 4 bases from J, with 14 bases between. CDR3 length equals 15 residues. Germline CDR1 SGHTA, CDR2 FQGTGA. The CDR3 here is CASSRSGTTTGELFF. CDR3 DNA: TGTGCCAGCAGCAGATCCGGGACAACCACCGGGGAGCTGTTTTTT. The full variable domain, rest sourced from reference TRBV7-3 and TRBJ2-2, is GAGVSQTPSNKVTEKGKYVELRCDPISGHTALYWYRQSLGQGPEFLIYFQGTGAADDSGLPNDRFFAVRPEGSVSTLKIQRTERGDSAVYLCASSRSGTTTGELFFGEGSRLTVL.

The genes are TRBV28 and TRBJ1-4; 9 bases agree with TRBD1. Germline CDR1 is MDHEN and CDR2 is SYDVKM. This CDR3 has 15 residues. Germline trimming cut 5 bases from V and 8 bases from J; bases unmatched to any gene: 9. The CDR3 DNA reads as TGTGCCAGCAGTCCTACAGGGGGCCTAGAGGAAAAACTGTTTTTT. Protein sequence: CASSPTGGLEEKLFF.

The J gene is TRBJ2-3, the V gene TRBV19; TRBD1 aligns across 9 bases. Germline values: CDR1 LNHDA, CDR2 SQIVND (reference sequence). The CDR3 totals 15 residues. Unmatched junction bases numbered 5, after V lost 3 bases and J lost 4 bases. The CDR3 reads CASSMWDRDPDTQYF. For the CDR3, the DNA is TGTGCCAGTAGTATGTGGGACAGGGACCCAGATACGCAGTATTTT.

The chain couples TRBV6-2 or TRBV6-3 to TRBJ2-5, with D tentatively TRBD1 (6 bases). Germline-derived CDR1 and CDR2 are MNHEY and SVGEGT. CDR3 length: 14 residues. The V end lost 2 bases, the J end lost 4 bases, and 11 bases lay between the germline ends. The CDR3 loop reads CASSYTGLGETQYF. The CDR3 DNA reads TGTGCCAGCAGTTACACAGGGTTGGGAGAGACCCAGTACTTC.

The chain couples TRBV5-8 to TRBJ1-2; 7 bases are shared with TRBD1. CDR3 length equals 14 residues. J lost 13 bases, V lost 4 bases, and 16 bases had no gene match. Germline CDR1 SGHTS, CDR2 YDEGEE. DNA for the CDR3: TGTGCCAGCAGCATCCAGAGGGGACAGAGTGACATCACCTTC. Translated: CASSIQRGQSDITF. Based on the CDR3 plus reference TRBV5-8 and TRBJ1-2, the full variable domain is EAGVTQSPTHLIKTRGQQATLRCSPISGHTSVYWYQQALGLGLQFLLWYDEGEERNRGNFPPRFSGRQFPNYSSELNVNALELEDSALYLCASSIQRGQSDITFGSGTRLTVV.

DNA of the CDR3: TGCGCCAGCAGCCCCGTACGGGGGATCTACGAGCAGTACTTC. Translation: CASSPVRGIYEQYF. The V and J genes are TRBV5-1 and TRBJ2-7; perhaps TRBD2 as D (6 bases). The germline CDR1 and CDR2 sequences are SGHRS and YFSETQ. Trimming took off 4 bases at V and 3 bases at J, with 14 bases between the two ends. This CDR3 comprises 14 residues.

J is TRBJ1-6 and V is TRBV4-3; D perhaps matches TRBD1 (5 bases). The V and J ends lost 2 bases and 5 bases respectively, with 13 bases between them. CDR1 and CDR2 (germline): LGHNA, YSLEER. The CDR3 has 16 amino acids. The CDR3 region has the DNA TGCGCCAGCAGCCAAAGCCAGGGTGGGGATAATTCACCCCTCCACTTT. It translates to CASSQSQGGDNSPLHF.

The CDR3 region has the DNA TGTGCCAGCAGTGGGGTCTCCGGGAGTCATTATACGCAGTATTTT. Translated: CASSGVSGSHYTQYF. The chain employs TRBV28 and TRBJ2-3; D might be TRBD2 (6 bases). The CDR3 runs 15 residues. Germline lookup yields CDR1 MDHEN and CDR2 SYDVKM. The V and J ends lost 5 bases and 7 bases respectively, with 19 bases between them.

This chain uses TRBV3-1 (or the pseudogene TRBV3-2) with TRBJ2-6, with TRBD1 identical over 9 bases. The germline V gene has CDR1 LGHDT and CDR2 YNNKEL (reference sequence). The CDR3 contains 17 residues. J lost 2 bases, V lost 3 bases, and 5 bases had no gene match. The CDR3 DNA follows: TGTGCCAGCAGCCACGCGTGGACAGGGGCTGGGGCCAACGTCCTGACTTTC. Its translation: CASSHAWTGAGANVLTF.

The chain is built from TRBV30 and TRBJ1-6; D possibly corresponds to TRBD1 (6 bases). Germline CDR1 reads GTSNPN; CDR2 reads SVGIG (reference sequence). The V gene lost 2 bases and the J gene lost 14 bases, with 13 bases spanning the gap. The length of the CDR3 is 12 residues. As DNA, the CDR3 is TGTGCCTGGAGTTCTACAGGGATGTCCCTCCACTTT. This gives the protein CAWSSTGMSLHF. Together with reference TRBV30 and TRBJ1-6, the CDR3 gives the full variable domain: SQTIHQWPATLVQPVGSPLSLECTVEGTSNPNLYWYRQAAGRGLQLLFYSVGIGQISSEVPQNLSASRPQDRQFILSSKKLLLSDSGFYLCAWSSTGMSLHFGNGTRLTVT.

The V call is TRBV5-1, the J call TRBJ1-1; D unresolved. Germline assignment: CDR1 SGHRS and CDR2 YFSETQ. V dropped 4 bases and J dropped 1 base, with 11 bases sitting between them. CDR3 size: 14 residues. The CDR3 bases are TGCGCCAGCAGCCCCCCCCCGGGGAACACTGAAGCTTTCTTT. This codes for CASSPPPGNTEAFF.

The V and J genes are TRBV6-6 and TRBJ1-2; D gene ambiguous. Per the germline V gene, CDR1 is MNHNY and CDR2 is SVGAGI (reference sequence). V was trimmed by 4 bases and J by 6 bases, leaving 12 bases between them. This CDR3 comprises 13 residues. The CDR3 reads CASSSRRTDGYTF. The CDR3 nucleotides read TGTGCCAGCAGTTCGAGAAGGACTGATGGCTACACCTTC.

This clone was seen only a few times. This chain connects TRBV2 to TRBJ1-2, with D maybe TRBD1 (5 bases). The V end was cut by 4 bases, the J end by 4 bases, with 13 bases between. CDR3 size: 14 residues. Germline V lookup: CDR1 SNHLY, CDR2 FYNNEI. The CDR3 DNA reads TGTGCCAGCAGTGCCCTCGGGGGATTCTATGGCTACACCTTC. This encodes CASSALGGFYGYTF.

J is TRBJ1-2 and V is TRBV15; D not resolved. Looked up from germline, CDR1 is LNHNV and CDR2 is YYDKDF (reference sequence). Trimming took off 1 base at V and 1 base at J, with 4 bases between the two ends. The CDR3 length is 13 residues. As DNA, the CDR3 is TGTGCCACCAGCAGAGGAGTTAACTATGGCTACACCTTC. It translates to CATSRGVNYGYTF.